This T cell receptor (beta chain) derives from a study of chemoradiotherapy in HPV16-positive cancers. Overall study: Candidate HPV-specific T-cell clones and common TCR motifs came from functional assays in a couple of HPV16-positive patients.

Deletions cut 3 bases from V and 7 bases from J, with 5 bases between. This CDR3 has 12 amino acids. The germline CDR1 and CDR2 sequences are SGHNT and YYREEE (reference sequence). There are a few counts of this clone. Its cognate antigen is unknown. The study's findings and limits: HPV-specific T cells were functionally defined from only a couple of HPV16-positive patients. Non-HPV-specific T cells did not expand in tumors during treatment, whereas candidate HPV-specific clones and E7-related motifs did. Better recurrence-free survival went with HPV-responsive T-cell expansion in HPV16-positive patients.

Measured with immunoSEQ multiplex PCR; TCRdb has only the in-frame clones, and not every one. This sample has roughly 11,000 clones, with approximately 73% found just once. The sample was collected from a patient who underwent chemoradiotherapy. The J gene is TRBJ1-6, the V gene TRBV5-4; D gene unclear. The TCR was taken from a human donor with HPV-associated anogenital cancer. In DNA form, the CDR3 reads TGTGCCAGCAGCTCGGCAAATTCACCCCTCCACTTT. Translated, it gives CASSSANSPLHF. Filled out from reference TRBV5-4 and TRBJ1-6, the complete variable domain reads ETGVTQSPTHLIKTRGQQVTLRCSSQSGHNTVSWYQQALGQGPQFIFQYYREEENGRGNFPPRFSGLQFPNYSSELNVNALELDDSALYLCASSSANSPLHFGNGTRLTVT.